This T cell receptor (beta chain) was observed in a study of cytomegalovirus exposure and HLA in healthy donors. This CDR3 region has 15 residues. Deletions cut 5 bases from V and 2 bases from J, with 14 bases between. The germline V gene encodes CDR1 SEHNR and CDR2 FQNEAQ (reference sequence). Findings and limits, study-wide: Equally common other TCR beta chains were less clonally expanded than HLA-associated ones, a later analysis found.

In the case of this clone: Its antigen remains unidentified.

A multiplex PCR was run with 60 Vbeta primers and 13 Jbeta primers. Profiled with immunoSEQ multiplex PCR; TCRdb holds only in-frame clones, not every one. The sample carries approximately 79,000 clones, 78% recorded once. The sequence derives from a male donor in good health and CMV-seropositive. The chain has TRBV7-9 and TRBJ2-3, with D hard to call. The specimen sequenced was PBMCs. The CDR3 spells CASSTTSVLTDTQYF. Here the CDR3 DNA reads TGTGCCAGCAGCACGACAAGTGTCCTCACAGATACGCAGTATTTT.